What follows are 31 T cell receptor beta chains derived from one specimen sequenced in a study of shared clonotypes between healthy human individuals (dated by TCRdb to the early 2020s). Library preparation used the immunoSEQ multiplex PCR assay. TCRdb took this table from immuneACCESS and kept in-frame rearrangements with V and J called. Such tables lack part of the clones; where checked against another copy, unresolved V genes explain under half of the gap, and the rest is unexplained. The sample table lists fewer than 600,000 clones, around 78% of them with a count of one. The ten largest clones represent 12% of the sample. Source material: PBMCs. The receptor source for this set is a woman in her thirties or forties in good health. Some clones in this sample may be carry-over from other donors' samples.

This chain links TRBV27 with TRBJ2-1; 12 bases agree with TRBD2. Germline CDR1 reads MNHEY; CDR2 reads SMNVEV (reference sequence). The CDR3 covers 16 residues. The J segment lost 7 bases and the V segment lost 0 bases, leaving 4 bases of the junction unmatched. This CDR3 is CASSLSIGTSGNEQFF. The DNA for the CDR3 is TGTGCCAGCAGTTTATCGATCGGGACTAGCGGGAATGAGCAGTTCTTC.

This chain links TRBV19 with TRBJ2-5, with D uncertain. The V gene lost 8 bases and the J gene lost 5 bases, with 15 bases spanning the gap. CDR3 length equals 13 residues. Germline V lookup: CDR1 LNHDA, CDR2 SQIVND (reference sequence). The CDR3 DNA sequence: TGTGCCAGTCTAGGTCACCCTGAGGAGACCCAGTACTTC. Its protein is CASLGHPEETQYF.

This chain uses TRBV7-2 with TRBJ2-3; TRBD1 or TRBD2 may be the D gene (5 bases each). CDR1 and CDR2 (germline): SGHTA, FQGNSA. The CDR3 covers 13 residues. V lost 2 bases and J lost 7, with 10 bases in between. CDR3 sequence: CASSLNWGNTQYF. The CDR3 bases are TGTGCCAGCAGCTTAAACTGGGGGAATACGCAGTATTTT.

V usage is TRBV7-9 and J usage is TRBJ1-1, with 7 bases lining up with TRBD1. The germline CDR1 and CDR2 sequences are SEHNR and FQNEAQ (reference sequence). Trimming cost V 5 bases and J 9 bases; bases outside gene matches: 9. The CDR3 runs 13 residues. In DNA, the CDR3 is TGTGCCAGCAGCCAGCGGACAGGCGGGAAAGCTTTCTTT. This gives the protein CASSQRTGGKAFF.

This sequence joins TRBV7-9 and TRBJ2-1; D uncertain. Looked up from germline, CDR1 is SEHNR and CDR2 is FQNEAQ (reference sequence). V shed 4 bases and J shed 6 bases, with 19 bases lying between them. The CDR3 spans 16 residues. The CDR3 sequence: CASSSQVLVGSNEQFF. The CDR3 bases are TGTGCCAGCAGCTCCCAGGTCCTAGTAGGTAGCAATGAGCAGTTCTTC.

The chain combines TRBV28 with TRBJ1-5; D unresolved. Trimming stripped 6 bases from V and 7 bases from J, with 10 bases between. This CDR3 comprises 12 residues. The germline CDR1 and CDR2 sequences are MDHEN and SYDVKM. The CDR3 nucleotides are TGTGCCAGCAGCCCGACAAGGCAGCCCCAGCATTTT. Protein product: CASSPTRQPQHF.

V and J are TRBV7-9 and TRBJ2-7; tentative D call: TRBD1 (5 bases). Germline-derived CDR1 and CDR2 are SEHNR and FQNEAQ (reference sequence). The CDR3 is 13 residues long. V was trimmed by 2 bases and J by 2 bases, leaving 7 bases between them. CDR3: CASSLLDTYEQYF. CDR3 coding DNA: TGTGCCAGCAGCTTATTGGACACCTACGAGCAGTACTTC. Based on the CDR3 plus reference TRBV7-9 and TRBJ2-7, the full variable domain is DTGVSQNPRHKITKRGQNVTFRCDPISEHNRLYWYRQTLGQGPEFLTYFQNEAQLEKSRLLSDRFSAERPKGSFSTLEIQRTEQGDSAMYLCASSLLDTYEQYFGPGTRLTVT.

V usage is TRBV15 and J usage is TRBJ2-1; the match to TRBD2 covers 12 bases. The CDR3 sequence is 19 residues long. The germline CDR1 and CDR2 sequences are LNHNV and YYDKDF (reference sequence). V was clipped by 1 base and J by 6 bases; unmatched bases: 13. CDR3 residues: CATSRAGPRTSGKGNEQFF. The CDR3 nucleotides are TGTGCCACCAGCAGAGCGGGGCCTCGGACTAGCGGGAAAGGCAATGAGCAGTTCTTC.

The J gene is TRBJ2-1, the V gene TRBV28; TRBD2 matches 8 bases. Unmatched junction bases numbered 10, after V lost 7 bases and J lost 8 bases. The CDR3 contains 14 residues. Germline values: CDR1 MDHEN, CDR2 SYDVKM. As DNA, the CDR3 is TGTGCCAGCATTCCAGCGGGAGTTGAAGATGAGCAGTTCTTC. As protein: CASIPAGVEDEQFF.

This clone occurred a few times. The rearrangement uses TRBV11-2 and TRBJ1-4; D is ambiguous. Germline CDR1 and CDR2: SGHAT and FQNNGV. This CDR3 spans 13 amino acids. Deletions cut 1 base from V and 4 bases from J, with 4 bases between. The CDR3 loop is CASSLGLNEKLFF. For the CDR3, the DNA is TGTGCCAGCAGCTTAGGACTTAATGAAAAACTGTTTTTT.

This rearrangement joins TRBV27 to TRBJ2-7; D is unclear. The CDR3 sequence is 15 residues long. The germline gives CDR1 MNHEY, CDR2 SMNVEV (reference sequence). V lost 1 base and J lost 2, with 12 bases in between. CDR3 bases: TGTGCCAGCAGTTTATGGGCAGGAAACACCTACGAGCAGTACTTC. Translation gives CASSLWAGNTYEQYF.

The V call is TRBV5-4, the J call TRBJ2-3, with D tentatively TRBD2 (6 bases). V gave up 4 bases and J gave up 5 bases, with 8 bases separating them. The CDR3 is 12 amino acids. CDR1 and CDR2 from the germline V gene are SGHNT and YYREEE (reference sequence). The CDR3 DNA sequence: TGTGCCAGCAGCCCCGGGAGAGATACGCAGTATTTT. As protein: CASSPGRDTQYF.

The genes are TRBV5-1 and TRBJ2-5; TRBD2 is a possible D gene (7 bases). Germline V CDR1 and CDR2: SGHRS, YFSETQ. V was clipped by 5 bases and J by 5 bases, with 22 bases between them. The CDR3 consists of 16 residues. The CDR3 DNA reads TGCGCCAGCAGGCTGAGAGGGGGAGGGCCGGGGGAGACCCAGTACTTC. Protein product: CASRLRGGGPGETQYF.

A word on this clone: A read error may be the cause here, since a much bigger clone is one base away. The same CDR3 can be traced to other DNA sequences in this sample. The chain recombines TRBV7-2 with TRBJ2-7, with TRBD2 matching over 11 bases. V lost 3 bases and J lost 2; bases outside the gene matches: 0. The CDR3 length is 14 residues. CDR1 and CDR2 (germline): SGHTA, FQGNSA. The CDR3 sequence: CASSLTSGAYEQYF. The CDR3, as DNA: TGTGCCAGCAGCTTGACTAGCGGGGCCTACGAGCAGTACTTC.

The chain employs TRBV5-1 and TRBJ2-7, with 8 bases matching TRBD2. V lost 0 bases to trimming and J lost 4 bases; unmatched junction nucleotides: 9. The CDR3 extends over 16 amino acids. Germline V gene lookup returns CDR1 SGHRS and CDR2 YFSETQ. In nucleotides, the CDR3 is TGCGCCAGCAGCTTGGACGGTGGTAGCGGGATATACGAGCAGTACTTC. Protein sequence: CASSLDGGSGIYEQYF.

The chain joins TRBV9 to TRBJ2-1, with 7 bases lining up with TRBD1. The CDR3 spans 17 residues. Losses at the gene ends were 2 bases for V and 0 bases for J; bases not matched to a gene: 8. Germline CDR1 reads SGDLS; CDR2 reads YYNGEE. The CDR3 spells CASSVLGGSGSYNEQFF. The CDR3 bases are TGTGCCAGCAGCGTCCTAGGGGGCTCCGGCTCCTACAATGAGCAGTTCTTC.

This clone was found a few times. This chain links TRBV28 with TRBJ2-5; D may be TRBD2 (5 bases). With 7 bases removed from V and 3 bases from J, the gap between germline ends came to 15 bases. CDR3 size: 14 residues. Per germline, CDR1 MDHEN and CDR2 SYDVKM. This CDR3 is CASNRRGIKETQYF. CDR3 DNA sequence: TGTGCCAGCAACCGTCGAGGGATCAAAGAGACCCAGTACTTC.

The V and J genes are TRBV2 and TRBJ2-1; unclear D gene. This CDR3 region has 11 residues. The V gene lost 4 bases and the J gene lost 8 bases, with 6 bases spanning the gap. Germline values: CDR1 SNHLY, CDR2 FYNNEI. CDR3 in amino acids: CASSGVYEQFF. DNA for the CDR3: TGTGCCAGCAGTGGAGTCTATGAGCAGTTCTTC.

This chain uses TRBV9 with TRBJ2-2, with D uncertain. CDR3 length: 15 residues. The germline V gene has CDR1 SGDLS and CDR2 YYNGEE. Trimming removed 0 bases at V and 4 bases at J, with 10 bases between. As DNA, the CDR3 is TGTGCCAGCAGCGTAGACGCGAAAGCCACCGGGGAGCTGTTTTTT. Its translation: CASSVDAKATGELFF.

A single count supports this clone. This chain uses TRBV28 with TRBJ1-2; D remains unclear. From germline, CDR1 is MDHEN and CDR2 SYDVKM. The V and J ends lost 3 bases and 6 bases respectively, with 14 bases between them. This CDR3 region has 14 residues. The CDR3 sequence: CASSLVTRHNGYTF. The CDR3 nucleotides read TGTGCCAGCAGTTTGGTAACGAGACATAATGGCTACACCTTC.

On this clone: A single base is all that separates this from a far larger clone, so a read error is likely. The V gene is TRBV27, the J gene TRBJ2-1; D is perhaps TRBD2 (6 bases). The CDR3 sequence is 15 residues long. Germline values: CDR1 MNHEY, CDR2 SMNVEV (reference sequence). V lost 7 bases and J 5 bases, leaving 18 bases between the germline ends. CDR3 DNA sequence: TGTGCCAGCACCCAGATTAGCGGAGGGGACAATGAGCAGTTCTTC. Its translation: CASTQISGGDNEQFF.

V and J are TRBV7-3 and TRBJ2-3; TRBD2 agrees at 7 bases. CDR1 is SGHTA and CDR2 is FQGTGA in the germline V gene. The CDR3 contains 13 residues. J was trimmed by 5 bases and V by 5 bases; bases with no gene match: 4. The CDR3 here is CASSPVAGDTQYF. The CDR3 DNA reads as TGTGCCAGCAGCCCCGTAGCGGGAGATACGCAGTATTTT.

The chain is built from TRBV5-1 and TRBJ2-7; 11 bases line up with TRBD2. Per germline, CDR1 SGHRS and CDR2 YFSETQ. The CDR3 is made up of 16 amino acids. Trimming took 3 bases from V and 6 from J; bases not matched to a gene: 11. The CDR3 region is CASSWVAGGAPPEQYF. CDR3 coding DNA: TGCGCCAGCAGCTGGGTAGCGGGAGGGGCCCCCCCCGAGCAGTACTTC.

This chain joins TRBV11-3 and TRBJ2-5, with D perhaps TRBD2 (5 bases). TRBJ2-7 explains the end of the DNA better; the J call may be wrong. The CDR3 has 14 residues. The V gene's germline CDR1 is SGHNT and CDR2 YENEEA. The CDR3 loop is CASSREGSSYEQYF. CDR3 coding DNA: TGTGCCAGCAGTCGCGAGGGCTCATCCTACGAGCAGTACTTC.

The chain employs TRBV27 and TRBJ2-2; 11 bases match TRBD2. The V gene end was trimmed by 6 bases and the J gene end by 4 bases; junction bases not matched to a gene: 7. This CDR3 has 16 residues. Germline-derived CDR1 and CDR2 are MNHEY and SMNVEV (reference sequence). Here the CDR3 DNA reads TGTGCCAGCAGCATACGACTAGCGGGGACCACCGGGGAGCTGTTTTTT. It specifies CASSIRLAGTTGELFF.

As for this clone: This likely stems from a read error, as it lies one base from a far larger clone. The sample holds other DNA sequences that translate to the same CDR3. The chain combines TRBV27 with TRBJ2-1, with D uncertain. V lost 8 bases, J lost 4 bases, and 6 bases lay in between. Germline V lookup: CDR1 MNHEY, CDR2 SMNVEV (reference sequence). The CDR3 covers 11 residues. CDR3 in amino acids: CASSDYNEQFF. The DNA for the CDR3 is TGTGCCAGCTCTGATTACAATGAGCAGTTCTTC.

The chain is built from TRBV28 and TRBJ2-2; 8 positions agree with TRBD1. There are 16 residues in the CDR3. V gave up 5 bases and J gave up 1 base; unmatched junction bases: 6. Germline V gene lookup returns CDR1 MDHEN and CDR2 SYDVKM. The CDR3 DNA sequence: TGTGCCAGCAGTCCTAACAGGGGGGAGAACACCGGGGAGCTGTTTTTT. This sequence encodes CASSPNRGENTGELFF. The variable domain in full, with the rest retrieved from reference TRBV28 and TRBJ2-2, is DVKVTQSSRYLVKRTGEKVFLECVQDMDHENMFWYRQDPGLGLRLIYFSYDVKMKEKGDIPEGYSVSREKKERFSLILESASTNQTSMYLCASSPNRGENTGELFFGEGSRLTVL.

The rearrangement joins TRBV19 to TRBJ2-7, with 13 bases lining up with TRBD2. CDR1 and CDR2 from the germline V gene are LNHDA and SQIVND (reference sequence). Unmatched junction bases numbered 5, after V lost 5 bases and J lost 7 bases. The CDR3 sequence is 14 residues long. The CDR3 coding sequence is TGTGCCAGTAGTCCAGGACTAGCGGGAGTTGAGCAGTACTTC. This encodes CASSPGLAGVEQYF. The full variable domain, in which reference TRBV19 and TRBJ2-7 provide the parts outside the CDR3, is DGGITQSPKYLFRKEGQNVTLSCEQNLNHDAMYWYRQDPGQGLRLIYYSQIVNDFQKGDIAEGYSVSREKKESFPLTVTSAQKNPTAFYLCASSPGLAGVEQYFGPGTRLTVT.

The chain combines TRBV7-8 with TRBJ1-4, with D possibly matching TRBD1 (6 bases). This CDR3 has 17 amino acids. Germline V gives CDR1 SGHVS, CDR2 FQNEAQ. V was pared by 5 bases and J by 3 bases, with 19 bases between. The CDR3 DNA sequence: TGTGCCAGCAGCGGGAGCCAGGGGAATACTGCTAATGAAAAACTGTTTTTT. This codes for CASSGSQGNTANEKLFF.

The V and J genes are TRBV11-2 and TRBJ1-1; unclear D gene. CDR1 and CDR2 (germline): SGHAT, FQNNGV. Deletions cut 7 bases from V and 10 bases from J, with 13 bases between. The CDR3 runs 11 residues. CDR3: CASTAVSTAFF. CDR3 in DNA: TGTGCCAGCACCGCCGTGAGTACAGCTTTCTTT.

The chain couples TRBV27 to TRBJ2-7, with D possibly being TRBD1 (6 bases). The V and J ends lost 3 bases and 0 bases respectively, with 9 bases between them. CDR1 MNHEY and CDR2 SMNVEV come from the germline V gene (reference sequence). There are 14 residues in the CDR3. DNA of the CDR3: TGTGCCAGCAGTTTTAGGGGGAACTCCTACGAGCAGTACTTC. Its translation: CASSFRGNSYEQYF.